The sequence of this TCR beta chain was determined in a study of shared clonotypes between healthy human individuals. Overall study findings and caveats: Limitation of the genetic and exposure-history diversity represented came from the few donors.

Replicate PCRs for sorted subsets used 200 ng DNA; this equaled around 29,000 T cell genomes. Produced via immunoSEQ multiplex PCR; TCRdb's table is partial and in-frame only. The sample carries 2 million or so clones, 90% to 95% recorded once. The CDR3 consists of 14 residues. V lost 7 bases and J 0 bases, leaving 12 bases between the germline ends. CDR1 MNHNS and CDR2 SASEGT come from the germline V gene. CD45RA-negative memory and CD45RA+ naive subsets were split from the CD4+ cells. With regard to this clone: The target antigen is unknown.

What was sequenced was naive CD4+ T cells sorted from blood. The subset is: CD45RA+ positively selected. This clonotype was sampled from a young man in good health. This chain links TRBV6-1 with TRBJ2-5; possible D gene TRBD2, 5 bases. CDR3 residues: CASKLSGYQETQYF. CDR3 DNA: TGTGCCAGCAAGCTAAGCGGATACCAAGAGACCCAGTACTTC.